This T cell receptor (beta chain) originates from a study of low-dose radiotherapy and immunotherapy resistance in tumors (dated by TCRdb to between 2022 and 2023). Broadly, across the study: Patients in Cohort 1 were given 0.5 Gy per fraction every 2 weeks, and the prescribed total PTV dose was 6.5 Gy. Trial participants were not randomized into treatment groups. Patients took aspirin 300 mg orally once daily for four cycles, starting on cycle 1 day 1. Intravenous cyclophosphamide at 200 mg/m2 was administered every two weeks, one day ahead of each radiation and immunotherapy administration. Nivolumab and ipilimumab were both given intravenously, with nivolumab at a 240 mg flat dose every two weeks and ipilimumab at 1 mg/kg every six weeks. Patients in Cohort 2 were given 1 Gy per fraction every two weeks, for a total of 13 Gy across 26 weeks. The translational analysis covered eight patients: three from the first dose cohort and the first five from the second dose cohort.

As concerns this clonotype: Its recognized antigen is unknown. With a much larger clone just one base away, this may be a read error.

Relative to germline, V is 2 bases shorter and J is 3 bases shorter, with 5 bases between their ends. The germline V gene (reference sequence) gives CDR1 as MNHNY and CDR2 as SVGAGI. The CDR3 runs 12 residues from the cysteine to the phenylalanine. CDR3 DNA is the only sequence kept; it has 36 bases, read in frame from the first base. The instrument was an Illumina HiSeq 2500. First-strand cDNA was synthesized using Superscript III and a set of TRAV- and TRBV-specific primers, so that both TCRalpha and TCRbeta chains were covered. TCRs were amplified with Phusion for around 20 PCR cycles using a constant-region primer together with the adapter attached to the V primers. Isolated mRNA was amplified with the MessageAmp II aRNA Amplification Kit, using a roughly 15-hour in vitro transcription at 37°C. The Dynabeads mRNA DIRECT Purification Kit was used to isolate the mRNA for TCR sequencing. Indexed Illumina adapters were added in a second roughly 25-cycle Phusion PCR, and the resulting products were purified with AMPure XP beads. The original methods were these. Using custom Perl scripts, TCR sequences that encoded the same protein were pooled, out-of-frame sequences were dropped, and the abundance of each clonotype was calculated. The analysis excluded TCR sequences that were supported by just one read. Repertoire metrics included Shannon entropy, Gini index, clonality, richness, and frequency of TCRs shared between repertoires. Clones were called with MiXCR by TCRdb after fastp trimmed the public reads at Q25, and only in-frame beta chains were retained. Records with the same CDR3 protein are collapsed into one entry carrying the most frequent genes and DNA. The authors' filters were not applied to this entry. The sample table contains around 80,000 distinct CDR3 sequences; only one count was recorded for around a sixth of them. The ten biggest clones cover about 1.3% of the sample.

This sample's time point label indicates: after trial treatment. Reading the label with the study, this specimen's treatment or condition is: LDRT plus nivolumab, ipilimumab, low-dose cyclophosphamide and aspirin (RACIN trial). Donors were enrolled in RACIN, a single-arm phase I dose-escalation trial in which nivolumab, ipilimumab, aspirin, low-dose cyclophosphamide and low-dose radiotherapy were combined. Eligible patients had advanced, TIL-negative solid tumors. The chain is encoded by TRBV6-6 joined to TRBJ2-7; the D gene is unclear. This receptor was taken from a male donor with prostate cancer. The starting material was PBMCs, obtained after low-dose radiotherapy plus immunotherapy. This receptor carries the CDR3 CASSYASYEQYF. The DNA sequence is as follows: TGTGCCAGCAGTTACGCGAGCTACGAGCAGTACTTC.